The entry below describes one TCR beta chain. Its antigen is unidentified. Here immunoSEQ multiplex PCR was the method, and the copy in TCRdb shows in-frame clones only, minus some. The sample carries some 21,000 clones, around 82% recorded once. These data belong to a study of EBV T-cell therapy then PD-1 blockade in nasopharyngeal carcinoma. Treatment: AdE1-LMPpoly-expanded autologous EBV-specific T-cell therapy followed by anti-PD-1 nivolumab. Germline V gene sequence: CDR1 SGHNT, CDR2 YENEEA. V was pared by 6 bases and J by 2 bases, with 4 bases between. The CDR3 covers 11 residues. The specimen comprised CD8+ T cells from blood, sampled at approximately day 61 from a patient whose treatment included autologous EBV-specific T cells and nivolumab. The receptor was derived from a man between 35 and 55 years old with nasopharyngeal carcinoma. The chain employs TRBV11-3 and TRBJ1-1; no reliable D call. CDR3 nucleotides: TGTGCCAGCAGGTTAAACACTGAAGCTTTCTTT. Translation gives CASRLNTEAFF.